The rows below give T cell receptor beta chains drawn from one sample of a study of blood T cell repertoires in COVID-19. TCRdb's table, derived via immunoSEQ multiplex PCR, lists solely in-frame clones and lacks some. This sample has 150,000 to 200,000 clones, with around 84% found just once. The sample taken for sequencing was peripheral blood. These receptors originate from a woman between 45 and 65 years old with COVID-19, enrolled during active disease. Each CDR3 is given with its conserved first and last residue. A D gene is named only where the DNA matches it firmly. Clone size is given for some rows only: seen once, a few or many times, or a class if the clone is expanded.

D gene	clone size	V gene	J gene	CDR3 DNA	CDR3 protein
TRBD2	-	TRBV28	TRBJ2-1	TGTGCCAGCAGTTTATGGGCTAGCGGGGGCCACAATGAGCAGTTCTTC	CASSLWASGGHNEQFF
TRBD1	-	TRBV9	TRBJ1-6	TGTGCCAGCAGCGTAGATCGGACAGGAGAAACCCTCCACTTT	CASSVDRTGETLHF
TRBD1	-	TRBV12-3/TRBV12-4	TRBJ2-1	TGTGCCAGCAGTTTAACGACAGGGGGGCAGTTCTTC	CASSLTTGGQFF
TRBD1	-	TRBV11-2	TRBJ1-3	TGTGCCAGCAGCTTAGGACCGTGGGGACAGGCCGTCTCTGGAAACACCATATATTTT	CASSLGPWGQAVSGNTIYF
TRBD2	-	TRBV11-3	TRBJ2-1	TGTGCCAGCAGCTCGATTCTAGCGGGGAACAGGGAGCAGTTCTTC	CASSSILAGNREQFF
TRBD2	few	TRBV4-1	TRBJ2-7	TGCGCCAGCAGCCAAGAAGGTTCTCCGGGACTAGCGGGCGAGCAGTACTTC	CASSQEGSPGLAGEQYF
-	-	TRBV7-3	TRBJ2-1	TGTGCCAGCAGCTCCCTCACTCATGAGCAGTTCTTC	CASSSLTHEQFF
-	-	TRBV18	TRBJ1-1	TGTGCCAGCTCACCACCGGGGAGGGGAGATACTGAAGCTTTCTTT	CASSPPGRGDTEAFF
-	-	TRBV9	TRBJ2-1	TGTGCCAGCAGCGTAGCCGGGGGGCCGGGCAATGAGCAGTTCTTC	CASSVAGGPGNEQFF
-	-	TRBV6-5	TRBJ1-2	TGTGCCAGCAGTTACGTCAGGACAAGCAACTATGGCTACACCTTC	CASSYVRTSNYGYTF
TRBD1	-	TRBV11-2	TRBJ1-1	TGTGCCAGCAGCTCCGGACAGGGGTCCACTGAAGCTTTCTTT	CASSSGQGSTEAFF
TRBD1	few	TRBV4-1	TRBJ2-2	TGCGCCAGCAGCCAACCAACGACAGGGAAACACGGGGAGCTGTTTTTT	CASSQPTTGKHGELFF
-	-	TRBV7-9	TRBJ2-7	TGTGCCAGCAGCTACCGGGATACATACGAGCAGTACTTC	CASSYRDTYEQYF
-	-	TRBV6-5	TRBJ1-4	TGTGCCAGCAGGAGGACCGCGGGAGGGGAAAAACTGTTTTTT	CASRRTAGGEKLFF
TRBD1	-	TRBV6-5	TRBJ1-3	TGTGCCAGCAGTTGGGGGACAGGAGCAGACAGAAACACCATATATTTT	CASSWGTGADRNTIYF
-	-	TRBV12-3/TRBV12-4	TRBJ2-3	TGTGCCAGCAGTTTCGGAGATACGCAGTATTTT	CASSFGDTQYF
-	once	TRBV2	TRBJ1-2	TGTGCCAGCAGTCCTGGACAGATATATGGCTACACCTTC	CASSPGQIYGYTF
TRBD2	-	TRBV6-6	TRBJ2-5	TGTGCCAGCAGCCCGACTAGCTCGGAGACCCAGTACTTC	CASSPTSSETQYF
-	-	TRBV29-1	TRBJ2-5	TGCAGCGTTGGTGGGCACGAGACCCAGTACTTC	CSVGGHETQYF
-	-	TRBV3-1/TRBV3-2	TRBJ2-1	TGTGCCAGCAGCCACTATGGCAATGAGCAGTTCTTC	CASSHYGNEQFF
-	-	TRBV3-1/TRBV3-2	TRBJ2-1	TGTGCCAGCAGCCAAGATGGCGGGGTAAGCAATGAGCAGTTCTTC	CASSQDGGVSNEQFF
-	-	TRBV3-1/TRBV3-2	TRBJ1-5	TGTGCCAGCAGCCTCAGACCTACAAGGGGAGGGGATCAGCCCCAGCATTTT	CASSLRPTRGGDQPQHF
-	-	TRBV5-4	TRBJ1-4	TGTGCCAGCAAGGACAACAATGAAAAACTGTTTTTT	CASKDNNEKLFF
-	few	TRBV4-3	TRBJ2-5	TGCGCCAGCAGCCAAGAAAAATCCCAGGGGGAGACCCAGTACTTC	CASSQEKSQGETQYF
TRBD1	-	TRBV4-1	TRBJ2-7	TGCGCCAGCAGCCAAGGTGGCAGGGGGTCCTACGAGCAGTACTTC	CASSQGGRGSYEQYF
TRBD2	-	TRBV19	TRBJ2-1	TGTGCCAGTAGTAGAGGACTAGCGGGGGGGCACACCTACAATGAGCAGTTCTTC	CASSRGLAGGHTYNEQFF
TRBD2	-	TRBV2	TRBJ2-2	TGTGCCAGCAGTGAAAGACTAGCGGGGGGATCGAACACCGGGGAGCTGTTTTTT	CASSERLAGGSNTGELFF
-	-	TRBV7-9	TRBJ1-5	TGTGCCAGCAGCTTATCTTCACCGGATCAGCCCCAGCATTTT	CASSLSSPDQPQHF
-	-	TRBV27	TRBJ2-4	TGTGCCAGCAGTCCGGGGGACAAAAACATTCAGTACTTC	CASSPGDKNIQYF
-	-	TRBV3-1/TRBV3-2	TRBJ1-4	TGTGCCAGCAGCCAAGGGGCCGAGGGTTTTAATGAAAAACTGTTTTTT	CASSQGAEGFNEKLFF
-	-	TRBV4-3	TRBJ1-6	TGCGCCAGCAGCCAAGGCCTCGCGGGGGACTATAATTCACCCCTCCACTTT	CASSQGLAGDYNSPLHF
-	-	TRBV7-9	TRBJ1-5	TGTGCCAGCAGCTTAGGACAGGCTAGCAATCAGCCCCAGCATTTT	CASSLGQASNQPQHF
TRBD1	-	TRBV19	TRBJ1-4	TGTGCCAGTAGTGACACAGGGGGCCGTGAAAAACTGTTTTTT	CASSDTGGREKLFF
TRBD1	-	TRBV12-3/TRBV12-4	TRBJ1-1	TGTGCCAGCAGAGTTGAACAGGGGCGAGCTTTCTTT	CASRVEQGRAFF
-	-	TRBV10-1	TRBJ1-4	TGCGCCAGCAGTGAGGGGCAGACGGAAGGAAAACTGTTTTTT	CASSEGQTEGKLFF
-	-	TRBV14	TRBJ2-5	TGTGCCAGCAGCCAAGATCCCGCCACGAACAGGGGACTGTCAGAGACCCAGTACTTC	CASSQDPATNRGLSETQYF
-	-	TRBV5-5	TRBJ2-7	TGTGCCAGCAGCGCCTATAACAGCTACGAGCAGTACTTC	CASSAYNSYEQYF
-	-	TRBV7-2	TRBJ1-1	TGTGCCAGCAGCTCCACGGGGGGATGGACTGAAGCTTTCTTT	CASSSTGGWTEAFF
-	-	TRBV4-3	TRBJ1-2	TGCGCCAGCAGCCAAGATGAAGGCACCGGGGGCTACACCTTC	CASSQDEGTGGYTF
-	-	TRBV3-1/TRBV3-2	TRBJ1-1	TGTGCCAGCAGCCAAGAAGCCTTGGACAGAAACACTGAAGCTTTCTTT	CASSQEALDRNTEAFF
-	-	TRBV6-5	TRBJ2-7	TGTGCCAGCAGCCTGAGCTCCTACGAGCAGTACTTC	CASSLSSYEQYF
-	-	TRBV6-5	TRBJ1-2	TGTGCCAGCAGTACAGTTCCCCCTAACTATGGCTACACCTTC	CASSTVPPNYGYTF
-	once	TRBV6-2/TRBV6-3	TRBJ1-2	TGTGCCAGCAGTTACGGAGGAGACTATGGCTACACCTTC	CASSYGGDYGYTF
-	-	TRBV5-1	TRBJ2-5	TGCGCCAGCAGCGAACAGGGTGGGCGTGAGACCCAGTACTTC	CASSEQGGRETQYF
TRBD2	-	TRBV19	TRBJ2-3	TGTGCCAGTAGAATGACTAGCGCGAGCACAGATACGCAGTATTTT	CASRMTSASTDTQYF
TRBD2	-	TRBV18	TRBJ2-1	TGTGCCAGCTCACCCCGGGTTAGCGGGGGGGGAAACAATGAGCAGTTCTTC	CASSPRVSGGGNNEQFF
TRBD1	-	TRBV11-1	TRBJ2-7	TGTGCCAGCAGCCCACAGGGGGCATCCTACGAGCAGTACTTC	CASSPQGASYEQYF
-	few	TRBV6-5	TRBJ1-1	TGTGCCAGCAGAGGGACACCGCATGAAGCTTTCTTT	CASRGTPHEAFF
TRBD1	-	TRBV2	TRBJ2-5	TGTGCCAGCAGTGAAGTGAGACAGGGGCAAGAGACCCAGTACTTC	CASSEVRQGQETQYF
TRBD1	-	TRBV18	TRBJ2-1	TGTGCCAGCTCACCTACCTACAGGGGGCTGGACAATGAGCAGTTCTTC	CASSPTYRGLDNEQFF
-	-	TRBV6-5	TRBJ2-1	TGTGCCAGCAGTTCGGACAGAAGCTCCTACAATGAGCAGTTCTTC	CASSSDRSSYNEQFF
-	-	TRBV3-1/TRBV3-2	TRBJ1-2	TGTGCCAGCAGTCAAGTCGGTGGCTACACCTTC	CASSQVGGYTF
TRBD1	many	TRBV4-1	TRBJ1-1	TGCGCCAGCAGCCAAGATCGTTGGACAGGGGGCTTTGAAGCTTTCTTT	CASSQDRWTGGFEAFF
-	-	TRBV10-2	TRBJ2-6	TGCGCCAGCCGGGACTTCTCTGGGGCCAACGTCCTGACTTTC	CASRDFSGANVLTF
-	-	TRBV5-1	TRBJ2-7	TGCGCCAGCAGCTTGGCTACCCAGGCCTACGAGCAGTACTTC	CASSLATQAYEQYF
-	-	TRBV11-2	TRBJ2-2	TGTGCCAGCAGCTTCACCATTCTCCTCGGGCAGGGAAGCACCGGGGAGCTGTTTTTT	CASSFTILLGQGSTGELFF
TRBD1	-	TRBV5-1	TRBJ1-2	TGCGCCAGCAGCGTAGGACAGGGGGCCAACTATGGCTACACCTTC	CASSVGQGANYGYTF